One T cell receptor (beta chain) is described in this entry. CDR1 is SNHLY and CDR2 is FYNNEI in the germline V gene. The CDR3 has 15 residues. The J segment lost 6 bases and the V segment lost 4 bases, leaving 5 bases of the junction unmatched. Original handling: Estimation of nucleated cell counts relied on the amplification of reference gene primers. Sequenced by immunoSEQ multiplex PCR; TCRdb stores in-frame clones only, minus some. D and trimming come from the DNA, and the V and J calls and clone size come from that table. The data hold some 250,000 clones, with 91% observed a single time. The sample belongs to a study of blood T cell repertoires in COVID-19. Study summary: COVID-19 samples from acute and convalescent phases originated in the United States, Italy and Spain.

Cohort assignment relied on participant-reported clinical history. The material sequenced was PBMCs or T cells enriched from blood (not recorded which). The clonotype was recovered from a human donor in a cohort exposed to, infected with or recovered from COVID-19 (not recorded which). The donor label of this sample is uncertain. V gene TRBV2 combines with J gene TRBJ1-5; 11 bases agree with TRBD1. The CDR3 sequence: CASSVDRGRGQPQHF. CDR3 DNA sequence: TGTGCCAGCAGTGTGGACAGGGGGCGCGGTCAGCCCCAGCATTTT.